This T cell receptor beta chain appears in the sequencing data of a study of cytomegalovirus exposure and HLA in healthy donors. This clone was counted a single time. Its antigen is currently unknown. The study, taken as a whole, reports: V- and J-gene trimming in TCR beta was tied to a missense DCLRE1C variant by an analysis performed later. What TCR beta sequences reportedly achieved was accurate prediction of HLA-A and HLA-B alleles in most subjects. In a later analysis, a genetic analysis reported fewer productive-TCR N-insertions in an Asian-associated ancestry cluster than the cohort average.

The germline V gene encodes CDR1 SGHNT and CDR2 YYREEE (reference sequence). The CDR3 runs to 14 residues. Trimming cost V 0 bases and J 15 bases; bases outside gene matches: 10. PCR amplification relied on 60 Vbeta primers (plus 13 Jbeta primers). Sequencing was performed with immunoSEQ multiplex PCR; in TCRdb, only in-frame clones are kept and a portion is missing. The sample includes over 70,000 clones, roughly two thirds of them seen just once. Sequenced material: PBMCs. V is TRBV5-4 and J is TRBJ2-1; TRBD2 matches 9 bases. The TCR originated in a man between 40 and 49 years old in good health and CMV-seropositive. CDR3 coding DNA: TGTGCCAGCAGCTTGGAGGCCAGCGGGAGGTTTCCGTTCTTC. It is translated as CASSLEASGRFPFF.